The 27 T cell receptor beta chains in this list originate from one sample, sequenced in a study of shared clonotypes between healthy human individuals. Repertoires were generated with immunoSEQ multiplex PCR, while TCRdb's copy carries only in-frame clones and drops some. The profile shows approximately 2,200,000 clones, approximately 94% of them singletons. Naivety among CD8 cells was defined by CD45RO negativity and positive CCR7 selection, thereby excluding terminally differentiated effector memory CD45RA+ cells. Sequenced material: naive CD8+ T cells from PBMCs. These receptors were obtained from a man in his late teens or twenties in good health. Some clones in this sample may be carry-over from other donors' samples.

V gene TRBV2 combines with J gene TRBJ2-7; the D gene is possibly TRBD1 (5 bases). The CDR3 consists of 12 residues. With 6 bases removed from V and 5 bases from J, the gap between germline ends came to 11 bases. Germline V gene sequence: CDR1 SNHLY, CDR2 FYNNEI. The CDR3: CASSWTLHEQYF. The CDR3 region has the DNA TGTGCCAGCAGCTGGACACTCCACGAGCAGTACTTC.

The chain recombines TRBV2 with TRBJ2-7; the match to TRBD2 covers 8 bases. The CDR3 spans 15 residues. Germline assignment: CDR1 SNHLY and CDR2 FYNNEI. V lost 6 bases to trimming and J lost 4 bases; unmatched junction nucleotides: 11. The CDR3 bases are TGTGCCAGCAGCCGATTAGCGGGGCCCCTTTACGAGCAGTACTTC. It codes for CASSRLAGPLYEQYF.

The rearrangement joins TRBV7-9 to TRBJ2-1, with 11 positions matching TRBD2. Germline lookup yields CDR1 SEHNR and CDR2 FQNEAQ (reference sequence). This CDR3 comprises 16 residues. With 3 bases clipped from V and 2 bases from J, the junction kept 3 bases outside the gene matches. The DNA for the CDR3 is TGTGCCAGCAGCTTCACTAGCGGGGGTCCCTACAATGAGCAGTTCTTC. It is translated as CASSFTSGGPYNEQFF.

The chain carries TRBV28 and TRBJ2-2; 7 bases line up with TRBD2. The CDR3 loop spans 14 amino acids. Trimming at V came to 3 bases and at J to 3 bases, leaving 1 base not matched to a gene. CDR1 is MDHEN, CDR2 SYDVKM, per germline. The CDR3 reads CASSFTSDTGELFF. In DNA, the CDR3 is TGTGCCAGCAGTTTTACTAGCGACACCGGGGAGCTGTTTTTT.

The rearrangement joins TRBV5-6 to TRBJ2-6; D may match TRBD1 or TRBD2 (5 bases each). Germline loops: CDR1 SGHDT, CDR2 YYEEEE. This CDR3 comprises 19 residues. Trimming removed 4 bases from V and 0 bases from J, with 20 bases in between. CDR3 region: CASSELGPTSSSGANVLTF. In DNA form, the CDR3 reads TGTGCCAGCAGCGAACTGGGACCGACATCTAGCTCTGGGGCCAACGTCCTGACTTTC.

This sequence joins TRBV18 and TRBJ2-7; no clear D. Germline CDR1 and CDR2: KGHSH and LQKENI. The length of the CDR3 is 14 residues. With 3 bases removed from V and 5 bases from J, the gap between germline ends came to 14 bases. CDR3 sequence reads: CASSPHPAPDEQYF. For the CDR3, the DNA is TGTGCCAGCTCACCCCACCCGGCCCCGGACGAGCAGTACTTC.

The gene calls are TRBV27 and TRBJ2-1; a possible D gene is TRBD2 (5 bases). The CDR3 is 13 amino acids. Trimming left V 8 bases short and J 6 bases short, with 14 bases between. Germline assignment: CDR1 MNHEY and CDR2 SMNVEV (reference sequence). The CDR3 DNA follows: TGTGCCAGCCGCCTGAGGGAAAGCAATGAGCAGTTCTTC. The encoded protein is CASRLRESNEQFF.

The chain recombines TRBV29-1 with TRBJ2-7; 7 bases map to TRBD1. Germline loops: CDR1 SQVTM, CDR2 ANQGSEA. The junction had 9 bases not matched to a gene; V was cut back by 5 bases and J by 5 bases. This CDR3 is built from 13 residues. CDR3 in DNA: TGCAGCGTTTGGCCAGGGGGTCGAAACGAGCAGTACTTC. Protein: CSVWPGGRNEQYF.

This chain uses TRBV27 with TRBJ2-7; possible D gene TRBD2, 5 bases. Germline values: CDR1 MNHEY, CDR2 SMNVEV (reference sequence). Trimming left V 4 bases short and J 6 bases short, with 7 bases between. The length of the CDR3 is 11 residues. Here the CDR3 reads CASSSEGEQYF. As DNA, the CDR3 is TGTGCCAGCAGTTCAGAGGGCGAGCAGTACTTC.

V gene TRBV28 combines with J gene TRBJ2-1; D unresolved. This CDR3 spans 13 amino acids. Trimming took 2 bases from V and 8 from J, leaving 10 bases between them. CDR1 and CDR2 from the germline V gene are MDHEN and SYDVKM. The CDR3 nucleotides read TGTGCCAGCAGTTTAGCTAGTCTCTATGAGCAGTTCTTC. The encoded protein is CASSLASLYEQFF.

Here the CDR3 DNA reads TGTGCCATCAGTGAGTTGGGACATCTCATTGGGTACTTC. This sequence encodes CAISELGHLIGYF. The gene calls are TRBV10-3 and TRBJ2-5, with D perhaps matching TRBD1 (6 bases). The V and J ends lost 1 base and 13 bases respectively, with 16 bases between them. CDR3 length: 13 amino acids. The germline V gene has CDR1 ENHRY and CDR2 SYGVKD.

This chain connects TRBV5-6 to TRBJ2-6; TRBD1 matches 9 bases. Germline CDR1 is SGHDT and CDR2 is YYEEEE. With V trimmed by 0 bases and J by 0 bases, 1 base remained unmatched. The CDR3 covers 17 residues. CDR3: CASSLGTGASGANVLTF. The CDR3 bases are TGTGCCAGCAGCTTGGGGACAGGGGCCTCTGGGGCCAACGTCCTGACTTTC.

This clone was detected only once. V and J are TRBV7-8 and TRBJ2-3; maybe TRBD1 (5 bases). Germline values: CDR1 SGHVS, CDR2 FQNEAQ. V was shortened by 5 bases and J by 2 bases, with 17 bases between the two germline ends. The CDR3 has 16 amino acids. The CDR3 sequence is CASSGARQSATDTQYF. CDR3 nucleotide sequence: TGTGCCAGCAGCGGGGCCAGACAGTCCGCCACAGATACGCAGTATTTT.

The V call is TRBV28, the J call TRBJ2-7; tentatively, D is TRBD1 (5 bases). V was clipped by 10 bases and J by 1 base, with 14 bases between them. The length of the CDR3 is 13 residues. Per the germline V gene, CDR1 is MDHEN and CDR2 is SYDVKM. CDR3 bases: TGTGCCACCCAAACAGGTTATTCCTACGAGCAGTACTTC. This translates into CATQTGYSYEQYF.

This clone has a handful of counts. In the same sample, other DNA sequences code for this CDR3. The CDR3 loop is CASSLASGSSYNEQFF. CDR3 DNA sequence: TGTGCCAGCAGTTTAGCTAGCGGGAGCTCCTACAATGAGCAGTTCTTC. The V gene is TRBV27, the J gene TRBJ2-1; the match to TRBD2 covers 10 bases. This CDR3 has 16 amino acids. Trimming removed 2 bases from V and 0 bases from J; junction bases left unmatched: 1. CDR1 is MNHEY and CDR2 is SMNVEV in the germline V gene (reference sequence).

The gene calls are TRBV27 and TRBJ2-3, with a weak D call TRBD1 (5 bases). The germline CDR1 and CDR2 sequences are MNHEY and SMNVEV (reference sequence). This CDR3 has 14 residues. The ends were cut back, 2 bases at V and 13 bases at J, with 19 bases in the middle. CDR3 in amino acids: CASSLGAGRAKEYF. Here the CDR3 DNA reads TGTGCCAGCAGTTTAGGGGCAGGAAGAGCGAAGGAGTATTTT.

The V and J genes are TRBV2 and TRBJ2-1, with D possibly matching TRBD1 (6 bases). Germline-derived CDR1 and CDR2 are SNHLY and FYNNEI. Trimming took 10 bases from V and 8 from J, leaving 15 bases between them. This CDR3 comprises 12 residues. As DNA, the CDR3 is TGTGCCATCGAACGTCAGGGGTATGAGCAGTTCTTC. Translated, it gives CAIERQGYEQFF.

The genes are TRBV9 and TRBJ2-1; 12 bases fit TRBD2. The CDR3 is 16 amino acids. CDR1 is SGDLS and CDR2 is YYNGEE in the germline V gene. V lost 1 base, J lost 5 bases, and 4 bases stayed unmatched. In DNA form, the CDR3 reads TGTGCCAGCAGCGTACTAGCGGGAGGGCTAAACAATGAGCAGTTCTTC. Its translation: CASSVLAGGLNNEQFF.

To note about this clone: Other DNA variants within this sample encode the same CDR3. V is TRBV7-9 and J is TRBJ2-2; maybe TRBD1 (6 bases). The germline gives CDR1 SEHNR, CDR2 FQNEAQ (reference sequence). The ends were cut back, 1 base at V and 6 bases at J, with 6 bases in the middle. The CDR3 length is 13 residues. CDR3 coding DNA: TGTGCCAGCAGCTTAGACAGGGCCGGGGAGCTGTTTTTT. Amino acid sequence: CASSLDRAGELFF. Using reference TRBV7-9 and TRBJ2-2 for the parts outside the CDR3, the full variable domain is DTGVSQNPRHKITKRGQNVTFRCDPISEHNRLYWYRQTLGQGPEFLTYFQNEAQLEKSRLLSDRFSAERPKGSFSTLEIQRTEQGDSAMYLCASSLDRAGELFFGEGSRLTVL.

The chain couples TRBV28 to TRBJ2-7; 7 bases line up with TRBD2. V shed 5 bases, J shed 3 bases, and the junction held 7 bases outside the gene matches. Per germline, CDR1 MDHEN and CDR2 SYDVKM. CDR3 length equals 14 residues. The CDR3 sequence is CASSQLGTIYEQYF. CDR3 nucleotide sequence: TGTGCCAGCAGTCAACTCGGGACTATCTACGAGCAGTACTTC.

To note about this clone: Different DNA sequences within this sample yield the same CDR3. V gene TRBV28 combines with J gene TRBJ2-1, with D unclear. The CDR3 spans 15 residues. Germline lookup yields CDR1 MDHEN and CDR2 SYDVKM. V was shortened by 6 bases and J by 0 bases, with 12 bases between the two germline ends. For the CDR3, the DNA is TGTGCCAGCAGCCTTACAGTTAGCTCCTACAATGAGCAGTTCTTC. Translating gives CASSLTVSSYNEQFF.

Only a few counts were recorded for this clone. The genes are TRBV30 and TRBJ2-2; the D gene is possibly TRBD2 (6 bases). In germline, CDR1 is GTSNPN, CDR2 SVGIG (reference sequence). The V end lost 2 bases, the J end lost 4 bases, and 11 bases lay between the germline ends. The CDR3 runs to 14 residues. The CDR3 is CAWSWRAATGELFF. The DNA of the CDR3 is TGTGCCTGGAGTTGGAGGGCCGCCACCGGGGAGCTGTTTTTT.

The gene calls are TRBV4-1 and TRBJ2-2, with TRBD1 matching 10 bases. The germline CDR1 and CDR2 sequences are MGHRA and YSYEKL. With V trimmed by 3 bases and J by 1 base, 17 bases remained unmatched. The CDR3 runs to 21 residues. The CDR3 spells CASSQGFIRTGGKMNTGELFF. The CDR3 nucleotides read TGCGCCAGCAGCCAGGGTTTCATCAGGACAGGGGGAAAAATGAACACCGGGGAGCTGTTTTTT.

The V call is TRBV7-6, the J call TRBJ2-7; D gene unclear. The CDR3 sequence is 14 residues long. V lost 1 base and J 2 bases, leaving 9 bases between the germline ends. Looked up from germline, CDR1 is SGHVS and CDR2 is FNYEAQ. CDR3 region: CASSLEGRTYEQYF. The DNA for the CDR3 is TGTGCCAGCAGCTTAGAGGGAAGAACCTACGAGCAGTACTTC.

The CDR3 loop reads CASSIQGYSYNEQFF. The CDR3, as DNA: TGTGCCAGTAGTATTCAGGGTTACTCCTACAATGAGCAGTTCTTC. This chain joins TRBV19 and TRBJ2-1, with D possibly being TRBD1 (5 bases). This CDR3 contains 15 residues. CDR1 and CDR2 from the germline V gene are LNHDA and SQIVND (reference sequence). V was cut by 3 bases and J by 0 bases, with 9 bases left in between.

This chain connects TRBV10-2 to TRBJ2-7; 11 bases are shared with TRBD2. J lost 1 base, V lost 3 bases, and 11 bases had no gene match. The CDR3 is 18 residues long. Germline V gives CDR1 WSHSY, CDR2 SAAADI. CDR3 DNA sequence: TGCGCCAGCAGTGACCCACATGGGACTAGCGGCAGTTCCTACGAGCAGTACTTC. It codes for CASSDPHGTSGSSYEQYF.

This clone has only one observation. V usage is TRBV5-1 and J usage is TRBJ1-2; D is uncertain. CDR1 is SGHRS, CDR2 YFSETQ, per germline. The germline V and J ends were trimmed by 1 base and 1 base, with 5 bases remaining between them. The CDR3 has 13 amino acids. CDR3 nucleotides: TGCGCCAGCAGCTTGACATTTAACTATGGCTACACCTTC. This encodes CASSLTFNYGYTF.